This T cell receptor (beta chain) was sequenced for a study of T-cell reconstitution after alpha-beta-depleted transplantation in children. Study outcomes and limitations: Expanded clones from the graft, numbering several hundred, reportedly supplied alpha-beta T cells about two months after transplant. T cells produced anew were the main source of T-cell counts and diversity one year after transplant.

This clonotype was observed a few times. What it recognizes is unknown. This CDR3 has 14 residues. Germline lookup yields CDR1 DFQATT and CDR2 SNEGSKA (reference sequence). V was pared by 5 bases and J by 3 bases, with 7 bases of the junction left unmatched. Unique molecular identifiers were used in preparing the TCRbeta library. TCRdb analysed the PCR reads with MiXCR anew, one entry per CDR3 protein. The table includes more than 200,000 distinct CDR3 sequences, 20% to 30% detected once. The receptor's source is a female patient aged 2 to 10 who had a stem cell transplant for congenital amegakaryocytic thrombocytopenia, so the T cells may come from the graft donor. The starting material was PBMCs, mostly from graft donor cells, obtained 360 days after TCRalphabeta/CD19-depleted stem cell transplant. The gene calls are TRBV20-1 and TRBJ2-7, with 10 bases matching TRBD1. The CDR3 loop is CSAWTGGGGYEQYF. DNA for the CDR3: TGCAGTGCTTGGACAGGGGGAGGGGGCTACGAGCAGTACTTC.